Below, 12 T cell receptor beta chains from the same sample are listed, as sequenced in a study of blood T cell repertoires in COVID-19. Libraries were prepared by immunoSEQ multiplex PCR; TCRdb keeps only in-frame clonotypes and omits some of them. The sample lists about 350,000 clones; 75% to 90% were seen once. What was sequenced was peripheral blood. These receptors were obtained from a woman in her forties or fifties with COVID-19, enrolled during active disease.

The rearrangement links TRBV27 to TRBJ1-4; 9 nucleotides agree with TRBD1. The CDR3 has 15 residues. V gave up 6 bases and J gave up 7 bases; unmatched junction bases: 9. Germline CDR1 and CDR2: MNHEY and SMNVEV (reference sequence). In DNA form, the CDR3 reads TGTGCCAGCAGGGACAGGGGCTTTCGAGGTGAAAAACTGTTTTTT. As protein: CASRDRGFRGEKLFF.

This chain connects TRBV2 to TRBJ2-2; 9 bases align to TRBD1. The CDR3 consists of 13 residues. Trimming at V came to 8 bases and at J to 8 bases, leaving 6 bases not matched to a gene. CDR1 is SNHLY, CDR2 FYNNEI, per germline. Written as DNA, the CDR3 is TGTGCCAGCGGGGGACAGGGAGGAGGGGAGCTGTTTTTT. Its protein product is CASGGQGGGELFF.

This chain connects TRBV18 to TRBJ1-2; 7 positions agree with TRBD1. Trimming took 3 bases from V and 7 from J; bases not matched to a gene: 11. Germline CDR1 KGHSH, CDR2 LQKENI. The CDR3 length is 15 residues. The CDR3 coding sequence is TGTGCCAGCTCACCCGTCACAGGGGAACTCTTTGGCTACACCTTC. Its protein product is CASSPVTGELFGYTF. Full variable domain (missing parts from reference TRBV18 and TRBJ1-2): NAGVMQNPRHLVRRRGQEARLRCSPMKGHSHVYWYRQLPEEGLKFMVYLQKENIIDESGMPKERFSAEFPKEGPSILRIQQVVRGDSAAYFCASSPVTGELFGYTFGSGTRLTVV.

The chain links TRBV5-1 to TRBJ2-1; 14 nucleotides agree with TRBD2. Germline V lookup: CDR1 SGHRS, CDR2 YFSETQ. With V trimmed by 2 bases and J by 6 bases, 10 bases remained unmatched. There are 18 residues in the CDR3. The DNA for the CDR3 is TGCGCCAGCAGCTTCTCCTCCCGACTAGCGGGAGGGGTCAATGAGCAGTTCTTC. Its translation is CASSFSSRLAGGVNEQFF.

V gene TRBV9 combines with J gene TRBJ2-1; D is possibly TRBD2 (6 bases). Between the trimmed V and J ends, which lost 3 bases and 8 bases, there was a span of 15 bases. The CDR3 extends over 14 amino acids. The germline CDR1 and CDR2 sequences are SGDLS and YYNGEE. CDR3 loop: CASSAPGGTYEQFF. CDR3 DNA: TGTGCCAGCAGCGCCCCTGGGGGGACCTATGAGCAGTTCTTC.

The rearrangement uses TRBV29-1 and TRBJ2-2, with D perhaps matching TRBD2 (5 bases). Trimming stripped 1 base from V and 5 bases from J, with 11 bases between. This CDR3 comprises 14 residues. Germline lookup yields CDR1 SQVTM and CDR2 ANQGSEA. The CDR3 DNA sequence: TGCAGCGTTGAAGGAGGGATTGTTACCGGGGAGCTGTTTTTT. Its protein is CSVEGGIVTGELFF.

The genes are TRBV6-5 and TRBJ2-3; TRBD2 matches 9 bases. Germline loops: CDR1 MNHEY, CDR2 SVGAGI. CDR3 length equals 11 residues. V shed 8 bases and J 6 bases; nucleotides not matched to a gene: 0. CDR3 residues: CASGTSDTQYF. The DNA of the CDR3 is TGTGCCAGCGGGACTAGCGATACGCAGTATTTT.

The V gene is TRBV5-1, the J gene TRBJ1-1, with D possibly TRBD1 on 6 matching bases. Germline loops: CDR1 SGHRS, CDR2 YFSETQ. CDR3 length: 13 amino acids. V lost 5 bases to trimming and J lost 13 bases, with 21 bases between them. CDR3 protein: CASRPGQTYLLFF. CDR3 coding DNA: TGCGCCAGCAGGCCGGGACAAACCTATTTGCTTTTCTTT.

V and J are TRBV6-2 or TRBV6-3 and TRBJ2-1, with 9 bases matching TRBD2. The CDR3 has 16 residues. Germline loops: CDR1 MNHEY, CDR2 SVGEGT. The ends lost 6 bases at V and 1 base at J; junction bases unmatched: 7. In DNA form, the CDR3 reads TGTGCCAGCAGCTATCTAGGACTAGCGTCCTACAATGAGCAGTTCTTC. Amino acids: CASSYLGLASYNEQFF.

J is TRBJ2-1 and V is TRBV5-3; 13 bases align to TRBD2. TRBV5-3 is labeled an ORF, and its function is uncertain. Trimming took 0 bases from V and 5 from J; bases not matched to a gene: 2. CDR3 length: 16 residues. The CDR3 nucleotides are TGTGCCAGAAGCTTGGGACTAGCGGGAGGCAACAATGAGCAGTTCTTC. This translates into CARSLGLAGGNNEQFF.

The rearrangement uses TRBV18 and TRBJ2-1; TRBD2 matches at 8 bases. Losses at the gene ends were 6 bases for V and 6 bases for J; bases not matched to a gene: 10. CDR3 size: 15 residues. Looked up from germline, CDR1 is KGHSH and CDR2 is LQKENI. The CDR3 spells CASSLGIAGSNEQFF. Written as DNA, the CDR3 is TGTGCCAGCTCCCTGGGGATAGCGGGATCCAATGAGCAGTTCTTC.

V is TRBV5-1 and J is TRBJ2-2; 9 positions match TRBD1. V shed 3 bases and J 2 bases; nucleotides not matched to a gene: 5. CDR1 and CDR2 from the germline V gene are SGHRS and YFSETQ. CDR3 length equals 16 residues. CDR3 residues: CASSSTGGANTGELFF. In DNA form, the CDR3 reads TGCGCCAGCAGCTCTACAGGGGGCGCTAACACCGGGGAGCTGTTTTTT.